These 14 T cell receptor beta chains share one sample of origin, sequenced in a study of response to subunit inactivated influenza vaccine. MiXCR was run by TCRdb on the RT-PCR reads, yielding one entry per CDR3 protein. This table has around 850,000 distinct CDR3 sequences, about 18% appearing once. This specimen was PBMCs from blood, taken 4 to 6 days after vaccination. The receptors here all came from a man aged 45 to 65 who received an inactivated influenza vaccine.

V is TRBV2 and J is TRBJ2-7; 7 bases match TRBD2. This CDR3 has 14 amino acids. Looked up from germline, CDR1 is SNHLY and CDR2 is FYNNEI. The trim removed 3 bases at V and 5 bases at J, leaving 7 bases unmatched. The CDR3 region is CASSEGRDRDEQYF. CDR3 coding DNA: TGTGCCAGCAGTGAGGGGAGGGATAGGGACGAGCAGTACTTC.

This chain connects TRBV7-2 to TRBJ2-7, with TRBD1 matching 7 bases. Germline V gene lookup returns CDR1 SGHTA and CDR2 FQGNSA. With V trimmed by 4 bases and J by 2 bases, 5 bases remained unmatched. This CDR3 has 14 amino acids. CDR3 amino acids: CASSYGDSTYEQYF. The CDR3 DNA reads TGTGCCAGCAGCTACGGGGACAGCACCTACGAGCAGTACTTC. Full variable domain (remainder filled in from reference TRBV7-2 and TRBJ2-7): GAGVSQSPSNKVTEKGKDVELRCDPISGHTALYWYRQSLGQGLEFLIYFQGNSAPDKSGLPSDRFSAERTGGSVSTLTIQRTQQEDSAVYLCASSYGDSTYEQYFGPGTRLTVT.

The DNA for the CDR3 is TGCGCCAGCAGCCAAGATCGGGTTCGGACCGGGGAGCTGTTTTTT. It yields the protein CASSQDRVRTGELFF. This sequence joins TRBV4-1 and TRBJ2-2; D unresolved. CDR3 length: 15 residues. Germline V lookup: CDR1 MGHRA, CDR2 YSYEKL. The V end was cut by 0 bases, the J end by 5 bases, with 10 bases between.

This chain links TRBV20-1 with TRBJ2-7; no clear D gene. This CDR3 comprises 12 residues. The germline V gene has CDR1 DFQATT and CDR2 SNEGSKA (reference sequence). Trimming took 2 bases from V and 2 from J, leaving 7 bases between them. CDR3 in amino acids: CSARHAPYEQYF. In DNA, the CDR3 is TGCAGTGCTAGACACGCCCCCTACGAGCAGTACTTC.

As DNA, the CDR3 is TGTGCCAGCGTACTCCGATCGGGACAGCTCTACGAGCAGTACTTC. Its protein product is CASVLRSGQLYEQYF. V and J are TRBV6-5 and TRBJ2-7; TRBD1 agrees at 7 bases. V trimming: 8 bases; J trimming: 3 bases; junction bases outside the gene matches: 13. Germline assignment: CDR1 MNHEY and CDR2 SVGAGI. This CDR3 comprises 15 residues.

This clonotype was seen only a few times. CDR3 region: CASSLAGGQYF. CDR3 nucleotide sequence: TGTGCCAGCAGCTTGGCGGGTGGGCAGTACTTC. This chain uses TRBV5-8 with TRBJ2-7; D remains unclear. Germline V gives CDR1 SGHTS, CDR2 YDEGEE. The V gene lost 0 bases and the J gene lost 9 bases, with 7 bases spanning the gap. This CDR3 comprises 11 residues.

This clonotype was counted many times. This chain uses TRBV20-1 with TRBJ1-5, with D possibly TRBD1 on 6 matching bases. V lost 1 base to trimming and J lost 0 bases, with 10 bases between them. Germline CDR1 is DFQATT and CDR2 is SNEGSKA (reference sequence). The CDR3 spans 15 residues. The CDR3 DNA follows: TGCAGTGCTAGAGGAGGACAGAATAGCAATCAGCCCCAGCATTTT. The encoded protein is CSARGGQNSNQPQHF.

This clonotype appeared a few times. The CDR3 region is CSARDPRDSSPDTQYF. The CDR3 DNA sequence: TGCAGTGCTAGAGACCCCCGGGACAGCAGTCCAGATACGCAGTATTTT. The gene calls are TRBV20-1 and TRBJ2-3, with 7 bases fitting TRBD1. Losses at the gene ends were 0 bases for V and 4 bases for J; bases not matched to a gene: 10. The CDR3 sequence is 16 residues long. CDR1 and CDR2 (germline): DFQATT, SNEGSKA (reference sequence).

Ten or more counts support this clonotype. The chain couples TRBV6-1 to TRBJ2-2; 7 bases line up with TRBD1. V was clipped by 6 bases and J by 5 bases; unmatched bases: 3. CDR3 length: 13 residues. Germline values: CDR1 MNHNS, CDR2 SASEGT. CDR3 residues: CASRMDRTGELFF. The CDR3 nucleotides read TGTGCCAGCAGGATGGACAGGACCGGGGAGCTGTTTTTT.

The chain is built from TRBV29-1 and TRBJ2-3, with 11 bases that match TRBD1. V shed 5 bases, J shed 2 bases, and the junction held 12 bases outside the gene matches. The CDR3 has 17 residues. Germline V gene lookup returns CDR1 SQVTM and CDR2 ANQGSEA. The CDR3 DNA reads TGCAGCGTTAAACCCCCCGGGACAGGGGGGGCCACAGATACGCAGTATTTT. This gives the protein CSVKPPGTGGATDTQYF.

The table lists this clonotype with a few counts. The chain has TRBV29-1 and TRBJ2-3, with 10 bases fitting TRBD2. CDR1 SQVTM and CDR2 ANQGSEA come from the germline V gene. The CDR3 extends over 13 amino acids. With 5 bases clipped from V and 6 bases from J, the junction kept 5 bases outside the gene matches. The CDR3 loop reads CSVHLAGVDTQYF. CDR3 DNA: TGCAGCGTTCATCTAGCGGGAGTCGATACGCAGTATTTT.

This rearrangement joins TRBV24-1 to TRBJ2-3; 10 bases agree with TRBD2. V lost 5 bases and J lost 3; bases outside the gene matches: 22. This CDR3 region has 21 residues. The germline CDR1 and CDR2 sequences are KGHDR and SFDVKD. The CDR3 loop is CATSGGQPTAAGGPKTDTQYF. The CDR3 DNA reads TGTGCCACCAGTGGTGGACAGCCGACGGCAGCGGGAGGGCCGAAAACAGATACGCAGTATTTT.

The rearrangement joins TRBV20-1 to TRBJ2-3; 9 nucleotides match TRBD2. The V gene's germline CDR1 is DFQATT and CDR2 SNEGSKA (reference sequence). The J segment lost 2 bases and the V segment lost 3 bases, leaving 6 bases of the junction unmatched. The CDR3 extends over 15 amino acids. The CDR3 DNA sequence: TGCAGTGCTAGGCATGTAGCGGGGGTCACAGATACGCAGTATTTT. This sequence encodes CSARHVAGVTDTQYF.

This clonotype has ten or more counts. The chain combines TRBV12-3 or TRBV12-4 with TRBJ2-5; no definite D call. The CDR3 has 13 amino acids. With 3 bases removed from V and 2 bases from J, the gap between germline ends came to 7 bases. CDR3 loop: CASSLASQETQYF. The CDR3 DNA reads as TGTGCCAGCAGTTTGGCGAGTCAAGAGACCCAGTACTTC.